This TCR beta chain came from a study of control samples from healthy donors and cancer patients. Using immunoSEQ multiplex PCR, the repertoire was profiled, and TCRdb retains in-frame clones only, with some absent. The table includes 70,000 to 80,000 clones, about 80% detected once. Germline V gene sequence: CDR1 SNHLY, CDR2 FYNNEI. This CDR3 region has 14 residues. V dropped 8 bases and J dropped 4; count of bases not matched to a gene: 8. Material for sequencing was blood. The sequence came from a man in his fifties or sixties in good health. This chain uses TRBV2 with TRBJ1-2; TRBD1 matches 9 bases. CDR3 sequence (DNA): TGTGCCAGCGGGGGACAGGGCGAGGGCTATGGCTACACCTTC. Encoded protein: CASGGQGEGYGYTF.